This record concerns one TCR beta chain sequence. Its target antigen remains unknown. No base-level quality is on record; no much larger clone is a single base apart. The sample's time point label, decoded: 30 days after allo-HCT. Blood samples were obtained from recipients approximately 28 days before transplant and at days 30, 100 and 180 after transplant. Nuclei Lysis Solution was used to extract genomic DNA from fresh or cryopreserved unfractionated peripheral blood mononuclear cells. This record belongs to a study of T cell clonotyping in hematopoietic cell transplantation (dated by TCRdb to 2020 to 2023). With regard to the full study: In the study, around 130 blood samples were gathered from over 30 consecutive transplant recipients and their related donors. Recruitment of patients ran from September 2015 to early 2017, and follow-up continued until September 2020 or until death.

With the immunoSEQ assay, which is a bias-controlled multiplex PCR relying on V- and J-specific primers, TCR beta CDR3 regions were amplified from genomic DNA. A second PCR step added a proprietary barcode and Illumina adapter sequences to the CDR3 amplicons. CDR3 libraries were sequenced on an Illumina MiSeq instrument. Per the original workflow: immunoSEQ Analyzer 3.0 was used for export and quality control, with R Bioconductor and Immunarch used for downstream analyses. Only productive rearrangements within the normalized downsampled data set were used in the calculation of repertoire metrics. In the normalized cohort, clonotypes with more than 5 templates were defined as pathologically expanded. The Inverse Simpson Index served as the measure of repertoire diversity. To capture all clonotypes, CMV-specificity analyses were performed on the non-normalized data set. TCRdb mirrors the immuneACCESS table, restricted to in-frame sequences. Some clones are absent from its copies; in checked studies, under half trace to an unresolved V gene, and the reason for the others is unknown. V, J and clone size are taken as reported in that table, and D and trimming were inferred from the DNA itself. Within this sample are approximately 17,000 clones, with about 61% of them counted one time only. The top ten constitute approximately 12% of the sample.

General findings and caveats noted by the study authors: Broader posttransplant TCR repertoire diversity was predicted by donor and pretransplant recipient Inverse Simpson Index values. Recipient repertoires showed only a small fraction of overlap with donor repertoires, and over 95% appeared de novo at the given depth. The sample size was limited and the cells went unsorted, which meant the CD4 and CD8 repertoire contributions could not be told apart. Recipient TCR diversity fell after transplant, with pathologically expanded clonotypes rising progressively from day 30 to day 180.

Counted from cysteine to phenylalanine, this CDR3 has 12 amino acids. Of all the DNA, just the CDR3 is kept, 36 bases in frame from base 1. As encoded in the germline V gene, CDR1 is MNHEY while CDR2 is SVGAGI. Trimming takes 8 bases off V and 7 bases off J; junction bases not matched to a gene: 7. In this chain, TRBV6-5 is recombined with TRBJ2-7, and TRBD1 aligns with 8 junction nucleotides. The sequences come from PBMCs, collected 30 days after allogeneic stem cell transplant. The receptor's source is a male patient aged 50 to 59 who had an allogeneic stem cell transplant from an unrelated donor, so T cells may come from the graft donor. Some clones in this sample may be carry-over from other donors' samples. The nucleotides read TGTGCCAGCGGGCAGGGGGCGCATGAGCAGTACTTC. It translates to CASGQGAHEQYF.